Included here is one TCR beta chain sequence, with context. Its antigen is currently not known. Per-base qualities were not stored, and no clone one base away is much larger. The cohort was made up of roughly 670 healthy bone marrow donors. At the time of sampling, every cohort member was nominally healthy, though immune exposures that went unrecorded were likely present. The donor was CMV seronegative and was included in the group of hundreds of seronegative cohort members. Every donor gave a peripheral blood sample, and the peripheral blood mononuclear cells from that sample were used for TCR beta sequencing. Genomic DNA extraction from the blood cell samples was performed with the Qiagen DNeasy Blood Extraction Kit. The data were obtained in a study of cytomegalovirus exposure and HLA in healthy donors (dated by TCRdb to about 2017). Background for the entire study: According to an earlier analysis of a few hundred of the donors, 150 million to 200 million T cells yielded some 120 million unique TCR beta sequences and approximately 280 Gb of sequence data. Five DR-DQ haplotypes were treated as single units for association and clustering because of strong linkage in the cohort. In a later analysis, previously published TCR beta repertoires from 500 to 750 donors were re-analyzed and high-resolution HLA genotyping was added so that TCR occurrence patterns could be studied. The genetic ancestry cluster associated with self-reported Caucasian donors included roughly 84% of the roughly 360 genotyped donors. Typing coverage varied by locus: roughly 620-640 donors for A, B, C, DRB1 and DQB1; roughly 520 for DQA1; over 600 for DPA1; roughly 470 for DPB1. In an earlier analysis of a few hundred of the donors, high-throughput TCR beta sequencing was used to judge whether each TCR beta V gene segment behaved as functional or pseudogenic. All discovery cohort repertoires had been generated on a single sequencing platform. Rather than drawing on any new phenotypic data, the later analysis identified candidate immune exposures from TCR beta sequences and the way those sequences occurred across donors. The study was designed to test whether signatures of past pathogen exposure could be identified by cataloging public T cell receptors. Across about 380 genotyped donors of the cohort, an average of approximately 240,000 unique TCR beta nucleotide sequences per donor were sequenced, and roughly a sixth of those sequences were non-productive. HLA typing included class I and class II loci at four-digit resolution. Besides the first cohort of approximately 670 subjects, a separate validation cohort made up of roughly 120 different subjects was used. Donor age, sex, ethnicity and CMV serostatus were compiled alongside the repertoire data. To predict cytomegalovirus infection status, the study brought together high-throughput TCR immunosequencing, statistical association of individual TCRs with disease status, and machine learning. A later genetic analysis took genome-wide SNP genotypes for about 55% of the 666 donors and used that subset as a discovery cohort. Using immunosequencing, the study profiled T cell repertoires from around 680 subjects and related those repertoires to cytomegalovirus serostatus. An early release covering around 630 HLA-typed donors comprised approximately 300 gigabases of sequencing data and roughly 85 million unique TCR sequences. The research as a whole found: A later analysis reported that several top co-occurrence clusters appeared linked to parvovirus B19, influenza, CMV and Epstein-Barr virus. Presence/absence analyses assumed roughly uniform sequencing depth across donors, an assumption that may not hold. According to the authors, the approach could potentially be generalized to other disease states and immunological phenotypes. Because the 87-base-pair reads could not distinguish some IMGT-functional V segments, including TRBV6-2 and TRBV6-3, those segments were excluded. Seventeen rarely observed V segments, including chromosome 9 orphons, were excluded from the earlier analysis of several hundred of the donors because counts were too low. Compared with equally common non-associated chains, HLA-associated TCR beta chains in a later analysis were more clonally expanded and had lower generation probabilities. HLA typing was unavailable for some donors at each locus, so association tests used only the typed subset. An earlier analysis of approximately 590 of the donors showed that most TCR beta V segments appeared in productive rearrangements either about 87% or about 30% of the time, which broadly matched IMGT annotations. A group of highly shared sequence variants was considered likely to be a technical artifact of the sequencing pipeline. For the cohort, immune exposure information was limited to CMV serostatus. Specific HLA alleles were associated with 16,951 TCR beta sequences at a false discovery rate of 0.05 in a later analysis. According to a later genetic analysis, donors in an Asian-associated ancestry cluster had fewer N-insertions in productive TCRs than the approximately 670-donor mean. In the study, around 150 TCR beta chains were listed as associated with cytomegalovirus. The classifier was reported to diagnose cytomegalovirus status with high specificity and sensitivity in both the original cohort and the validation cohort. Most CMV-associated TCR beta chains appeared to be HLA-restricted in a later analysis, and the HLA associations seemed to be driven largely by CMV exposure. Three of the identified cytomegalovirus-associated TCR beta chains were confirmed in vitro to be specific for cytomegalovirus antigens. An association between a missense DCLRE1C variant and V-gene and J-gene trimming of TCR beta chains was found in a later genetic analysis and replicated in an independent cohort. When HLA alleles, especially DR and DQ, strongly co-occurred, TCR associations were difficult to assign to individual alleles. According to a later analysis, TCR association rates differed among HLA loci, with DRB1 alleles showing the most associated TCRs and HLA-C alleles showing the fewest. A further reported finding was that TCR beta sequences accurately predicted the HLA-A and HLA-B alleles for most subjects in the first cohort. This cohort had only TCR beta chains sequenced, and the lack of alpha or paired-chain data limited which features could be detected. Correlated functional status among segregating V segments might be attributable to linkage disequilibrium, but an unknown experimental factor could not be ruled out. Across donors, most TCR sequences were observed very rarely, whereas some public TCRs were present in many individuals.

Reading the germline V gene gives CDR1 SGHTA and CDR2 FQGNSA. The CDR3, cysteine through phenylalanine, is 17 amino acids long. Left in the record is the CDR3 DNA by itself, 51 bases read in frame from the first base. For this chain, trimming is 1 base at the V end and 3 bases at the J end, and the number of junction bases without a gene match is 3. Libraries were made using the immunoSEQ multiplex PCR assay. The multiplex PCR relied on a mix of 60 forward primers for TCR Vbeta segments and 13 reverse primers for TCR Jbeta segments. Amplification of the CDR3 region of rearranged TCR beta genes was performed with a multiplex PCR assay on genomic DNA. On the Illumina HiSeq System, the amplified TCR beta libraries were sequenced as 87-base-pair reads. The authors processed their data as follows. A later analysis tallied around 82 million unique TCR beta chains across the 700 or so repertoires, and 10 million to 11 million of those chains were shared by two or more donors. Raw reads were error-corrected and collapsed into unique sequences with a nearest-neighbor algorithm that merged closely related sequences to remove PCR and sequencing errors. To assign V, D and J gene segments, CDR3 sequences were aligned to IMGT reference sequences. For a sequence to be retained, a match of at least six nucleotides to both a V gene segment and a J gene segment was required. Rearrangements were called productive when the CDR3 lacked stop codons and stayed in frame with V and J; all others were non-productive. CDR3 was defined according to IMGT convention as the region running from the second conserved V-encoded cysteine to the conserved J-encoded phenylalanine. The earlier analysis of some 540 of the donors excluded any sequence lacking an unambiguous match to a single V gene segment. In an earlier analysis of some 590 of the donors, V segments were called functional above 56.7% productive rearrangements and were called segregating when the between-donor standard deviation exceeded 5%. A statistical classification framework was built to diagnose cytomegalovirus status from the catalog of TCR beta chain sequences. In a later analysis, TCR nucleotide sequences were compared against IMGT/GENE-DB human TR gene sequences so that V and J genes could be assigned. In a later analysis, CDR3 sequences and most-parsimonious VDJ recombination scenarios were assigned using the TCRdist pipeline. In a later analysis, each TCR beta chain was defined by its CDR3 amino acid sequence together with its V-gene family, and reads lacking a unique V-gene family were excluded. In a later analysis, several hundred highly shared, low-generation-probability nucleotide sequences were removed to address suspected cross-contamination and a sequencing artifact. For each public chain, a later analysis derived a clonal expansion index from normalized ranks of inferred template counts within each repertoire. Generation probabilities in a later analysis came from a VDJ recombination model fitted to out-of-frame rearrangements, and those results were checked against IGoR. A later analysis scored TCR-TCR, TCR-HLA and TCR-CMV co-occurrence with hypergeometric tests, applying a repertoire-size bias correction to TCR pairs. A later analysis estimated false discovery rates by permuting HLA or CMV assignments 20 times. In a later analysis, co-occurring TCRs were grouped with DBSCAN, and TCRdist sequence similarity was added when clustering was performed within HLA-allele-positive subsets. Repertoires with fewer than 30,000 or more than 120,000 public chains were left out of co-occurrence clustering, as were five repertoires with anomalous nucleotide sharing. TCRdb mirrors the immuneACCESS table, restricted to in-frame sequences. Some clones are absent from its copies; in checked studies, under half trace to an unresolved V gene, and the reason for the others is unknown. Clone size and V and J calls were adopted from that table, with D and trimming inferred from the DNA. Across this sample there are 250,000 to 300,000 clones, with about 93% seen only once. The ten largest account for approximately 1.5% of the sample.

Sequenced: PBMCs. The receptor's source is a girl under 10 years old in good health and CMV-seronegative. The chain employs TRBV7-2 and TRBJ2-3, and 14 bases in between align with TRBD2. This receptor carries the CDR3 CASSLGLAGGLTDTQYF. Read as DNA, the sequence is TGTGCCAGCAGCTTAGGACTAGCGGGAGGGTTAACAGATACGCAGTATTTT. Beyond the CDR3, the reference TRBV7-2 and TRBJ2-3 genes provide the residues; the full variable domain reads: GAGVSQSPSNKVTEKGKDVELRCDPISGHTALYWYRQSLGQGLEFLIYFQGNSAPDKSGLPSDRFSAERTGGSVSTLTIQRTQQEDSAVYLCASSLGLAGGLTDTQYFGPGTRLTVL.